This T cell receptor beta chain appears in the sequencing data of a study of T-cell memory formation after mild COVID-19. Study details: Among the donors, TCR clusters were largely specific to each donor. Study results and limitations: Balance between CD4 and CD8 was seen in clones contracting day 15 to 85, and a CD4+ lean was seen in later expanders.

A note on this clonotype: Its antigen is unknown.

TCRdb redid the calling of the 5' RACE reads with MiXCR, one entry per CDR3 protein. The sample includes 450,000 or so distinct CDR3 sequences, 15% to 25% of them seen just once. Germline V gene data show CDR1 as LNHDA and CDR2 as SQIVND (reference sequence). The V end lost 1 base, the J end lost 13 bases, and 11 bases lay between the germline ends. This CDR3 region has 12 residues. The TCR originated in an adult woman who had mild COVID-19 (a few samples of this study predate the infection). Cell type and time point are not known. Sequences were obtained from PBMCs or a T cell subset sorted from them (not recorded which). The chain joins TRBV19 to TRBJ1-5; D ambiguous. The CDR3 DNA reads TGTGCCAGTAGTATAGCGGGGAGTCTTCAGCATTTT. This translates into CASSIAGSLQHF.